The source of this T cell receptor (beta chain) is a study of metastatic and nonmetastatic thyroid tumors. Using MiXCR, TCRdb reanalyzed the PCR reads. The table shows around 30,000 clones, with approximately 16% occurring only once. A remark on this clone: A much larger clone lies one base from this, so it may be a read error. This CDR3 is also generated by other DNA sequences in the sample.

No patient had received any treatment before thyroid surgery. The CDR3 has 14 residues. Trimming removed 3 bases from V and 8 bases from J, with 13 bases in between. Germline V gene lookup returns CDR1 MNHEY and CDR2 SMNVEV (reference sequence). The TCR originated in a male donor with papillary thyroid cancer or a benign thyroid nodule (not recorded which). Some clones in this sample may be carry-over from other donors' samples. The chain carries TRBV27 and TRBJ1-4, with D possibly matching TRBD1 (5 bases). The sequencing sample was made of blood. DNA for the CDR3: TGTGCCAGCAGTTTTCAGGGTATGGGCGAAAAACTGTTTTTT. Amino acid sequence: CASSFQGMGEKLFF. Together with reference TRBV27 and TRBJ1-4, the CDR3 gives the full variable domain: EAQVTQNPRYLITVTGKKLTVTCSQNMNHEYMSWYRQDPGLGLRQIYYSMNVEVTDKGDVPEGYKVSRKEKRNFPLILESPSPNQTSLYFCASSFQGMGEKLFFGSGTQLSVL.